The text below deals with one T cell receptor (beta chain). Its antigen has not been determined. No much larger clone exists at a distance of one base, and base qualities are not known. Receptor amplification or capture employed the immunoSEQ multiplex PCR assay. Held by TCRdb, this immuneACCESS table contains in-frame sequences only and omits some clones. Under half of the omission traces to an unresolved V gene where checked; the cause of the rest is unknown. Recorded for this sample are 95,000 to 100,000 clones; over 90% of them occurred a single time. The ten largest clones take up 0.2% to 0.25% of the sample. This sample is part of a study of technical replicates of blood from several donors (dated by TCRdb to 2016 to 2017). Reading the germline V gene (reference sequence) gives CDR1 MNHEY and CDR2 SMNVEV. There are 13 amino acids in the CDR3, from cysteine to phenylalanine inclusive. Of all the DNA, just the CDR3 is kept, 39 bases in frame from base 1. Cut back by 0 bases and 13 bases, the V and J ends lie 15 bases apart.

Specimen: T cells isolated from PBMCs. The chain uses TRBV27 and TRBJ1-2; D gene: possibly TRBD1, on 6 matching bases. This clonotype was obtained from a human donor in good health. The CDR3: CASSLSQGGGPTF. Read as DNA, the sequence is TGTGCCAGCAGTTTATCCCAGGGAGGGGGTCCCACCTTC.